This paragraph reports one TCR beta chain. This sample is drawn from a study of cytomegalovirus exposure and HLA in healthy donors. Both 60 Vbeta primers and 13 Jbeta primers went into the PCR. TCRdb's copy holds only in-frame clones and misses some; the assay was immunoSEQ multiplex PCR. This sample's table reports 95,000 to 150,000 clones. V lost 2 bases and J lost 4; bases outside the gene matches: 4. This CDR3 has 14 residues. Looked up from germline, CDR1 is SGHTA and CDR2 is FQGNSA. Material for sequencing was PBMCs. This receptor was identified in a man aged 18 to 30 in good health and CMV-seronegative. The V call is TRBV7-2, the J call TRBJ1-1, with 7 bases lining up with TRBD1. The CDR3 nucleotides are TGTGCCAGCAGCTTAAAACCAGGGGGCACTGAAGCTTTCTTT. Translation: CASSLKPGGTEAFF.